This TCR beta chain originates from a study of blood T cell repertoires in COVID-19. In the study overall: Whether acute or convalescent, the COVID-19 samples came from the United States, Italy and Spain. T cells, B-cell-depleted T cells, or PBMCs provided the cDNA or gDNA that served as material.

Per the study methods: Estimates of nucleated cell counts were drawn from the amplification of reference gene primers. Clones were read by immunoSEQ multiplex PCR, and TCRdb kept only the in-frame ones, dropping some. From that table come the V and J calls and clone size; the DNA was used to work out D and trimming. In the table there are some 80,000 clones, about 85% of which are singletons. What was sequenced was peripheral blood. This sequence originates from a man aged 55 to 70 with COVID-19, enrolled during active disease.

The CDR3: CASSPRQRNTIYF. The CDR3 DNA reads as TGTGCCAGCAGCCCTCGACAGAGAAACACCATATATTTT. The V and J genes are TRBV11-1 and TRBJ1-3; D possibly corresponds to TRBD1 (5 bases). Trimming removed 5 bases at V and 5 bases at J, with 10 bases between. Germline lookup yields CDR1 SGHAT and CDR2 FQDESV (reference sequence). CDR3 length: 13 residues.